The sequence of this T cell receptor (beta chain) was determined in a study of blood T cell repertoires in COVID-19. In the study overall: The study drew acute and convalescent COVID-19 samples from the United States, Italy and Spain.

Residents of 20 to 25 US areas, aged roughly 18 to 89 years, made up the participants. Two negative PCRs, clearance, or symptom resolution were required of recovered Cohort 3 donors. Profiled with immunoSEQ multiplex PCR; TCRdb holds only in-frame clones, not every one. Here the sample spans almost 500,000 clones, more than 85% being singletons. This CDR3 comprises 18 residues. Trimming took 2 bases from V and 11 from J, leaving 31 bases between them. The germline V gene has CDR1 GTSNPN and CDR2 SVGIG (reference sequence). The sequenced sample consisted of PBMCs or T cells enriched from blood (not recorded which). The clonotype originates from a woman aged 60 to 75 who had recovered from COVID-19. The gene calls are TRBV30 and TRBJ1-5, with D hard to call. The CDR3 sequence: CAWSPSGSVNALQSAQHF. The CDR3 DNA reads TGTGCCTGGAGTCCCTCCGGGTCCGTGAATGCTTTGCAATCAGCCCAGCATTTT.